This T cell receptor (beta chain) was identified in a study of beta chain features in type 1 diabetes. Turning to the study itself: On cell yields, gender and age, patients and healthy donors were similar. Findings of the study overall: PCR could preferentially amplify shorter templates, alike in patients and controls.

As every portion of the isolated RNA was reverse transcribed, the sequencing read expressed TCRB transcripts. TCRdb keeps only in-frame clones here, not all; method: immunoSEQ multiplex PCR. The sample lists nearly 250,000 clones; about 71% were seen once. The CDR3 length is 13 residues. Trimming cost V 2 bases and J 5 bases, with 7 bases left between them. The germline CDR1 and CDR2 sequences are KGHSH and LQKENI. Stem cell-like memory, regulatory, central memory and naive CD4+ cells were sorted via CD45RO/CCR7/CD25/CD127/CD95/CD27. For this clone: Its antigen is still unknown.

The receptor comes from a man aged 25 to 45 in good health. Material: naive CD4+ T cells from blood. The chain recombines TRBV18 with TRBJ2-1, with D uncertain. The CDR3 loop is CASSPSENNEQFF. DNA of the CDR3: TGTGCCAGCTCACCATCCGAGAACAATGAGCAGTTCTTC.